Following are 27 T cell receptor beta chains from one sample sequenced in a study of cytomegalovirus exposure and HLA in healthy donors. Amplification used 60 Vbeta primers and 13 Jbeta primers. Libraries were prepared by immunoSEQ multiplex PCR; TCRdb keeps only in-frame clonotypes and omits some of them. The data show some 130,000 clones, 8.5% to 10% seen once. The sequencing input was PBMCs. The origin of the receptors is a man aged 50 to 59 in good health and CMV-seronegative.

At least ten counts were recorded for this clone. This chain uses TRBV4-1 with TRBJ2-6; perhaps TRBD2 as D (5 bases). CDR3 length: 16 residues. V dropped 1 base and J dropped 2 bases, with 9 bases sitting between them. Germline V gives CDR1 MGHRA, CDR2 YSYEKL. The CDR3: CASSQVPGTGANVLTF. The CDR3 DNA reads as TGCGCCAGCAGCCAAGTACCGGGAACTGGGGCCAACGTCCTGACTTTC.

This clone has more than one count but fewer than ten. The gene calls are TRBV2 and TRBJ1-6, with 10 positions matching TRBD1. The length of the CDR3 is 14 residues. The germline V gene encodes CDR1 SNHLY and CDR2 FYNNEI. After removal of 6 bases from V and 8 bases from J, the junction contained 4 bases not matched to a gene. CDR3: CASRGTGDYSPLHF. In nucleotides, the CDR3 is TGTGCCAGCAGGGGGACAGGGGATTATTCACCCCTCCACTTT.

V usage is TRBV11-2 and J usage is TRBJ1-3; TRBD1 is a possible D gene (5 bases). Germline CDR1 is SGHAT and CDR2 is FQNNGV. V was cut by 3 bases and J by 1 base, with 16 bases left in between. The CDR3 consists of 17 residues. In DNA, the CDR3 is TGTGCCAGCAGCTTGGGCGATTTCAGGGCATCTGGAAACACCATATATTTT. Translation: CASSLGDFRASGNTIYF.

In its sample, this clone was seen a few times. J is TRBJ1-4 and V is TRBV6-1, with D uncertain. There are 14 residues in the CDR3. Germline CDR1 reads MNHNS; CDR2 reads SASEGT. V lost 7 bases and J lost 4, with 13 bases in between. Written as DNA, the CDR3 is TGTGCCAGCACACGGGAGAGGCATAATGAAAAACTGTTTTTT. This gives the protein CASTRERHNEKLFF.

The J gene is TRBJ2-3, the V gene TRBV6-4, with D maybe TRBD1 (5 bases). CDR1 is MRHNA and CDR2 is SNTAGT in the germline V gene. The length of the CDR3 is 14 residues. V was pared by 0 bases and J by 1 base, with 5 bases between. The CDR3 region has the DNA TGTGCCAGCAGTGACTCACAGGGCACAGATACGCAGTATTTT. It is translated as CASSDSQGTDTQYF.

The chain is built from TRBV7-2 and TRBJ2-7; TRBD1 matches 10 bases. The CDR3 covers 15 residues. V trimming: 5 bases; J trimming: 2 bases; junction bases outside the gene matches: 6. Germline CDR1 reads SGHTA; CDR2 reads FQGNSA. In DNA form, the CDR3 reads TGTGCCAGCAGCCCCCGGACAGGGGGGACCTACGAGCAGTACTTC. Translation: CASSPRTGGTYEQYF.

The genes are TRBV6-4 and TRBJ1-2, with D maybe TRBD1 (5 bases). V shed 2 bases and J shed 4 bases, with 8 bases lying between them. CDR3 size: 13 residues. Looked up from germline, CDR1 is MRHNA and CDR2 is SNTAGT. Here the CDR3 DNA reads TGTGCCAGCAGTGACCGGGGGGGCTATGGCTACACCTTC. It is translated as CASSDRGGYGYTF.

This chain joins TRBV9 and TRBJ1-4; 7 nucleotides line up with TRBD1. The CDR3 has 14 amino acids. Per the germline V gene, CDR1 is SGDLS and CDR2 is YYNGEE. V was pared by 5 bases and J by 6 bases, with 7 bases of the junction left unmatched. The DNA of the CDR3 is TGTGCCAGCAGTCCAGGGGGGCTACATGAAAAACTGTTTTTT. Residues: CASSPGGLHEKLFF.

This clone came up a few times. The V gene is TRBV11-1, the J gene TRBJ2-5; the D gene is possibly TRBD1 (6 bases). Trimming took 5 bases from V and 3 from J, leaving 13 bases between them. The V gene's germline CDR1 is SGHAT and CDR2 FQDESV (reference sequence). The CDR3 length is 14 residues. CDR3 bases: TGTGCCAGCAGCCGAGGGCGACAGGAAGAGACCCAGTACTTC. It specifies CASSRGRQEETQYF.

V is TRBV7-9 and J is TRBJ2-3; TRBD2 matches at 8 bases. Germline CDR1 SEHNR, CDR2 FQNEAQ (reference sequence). V lost 1 base and J lost 0; bases outside the gene matches: 6. The CDR3 runs 17 residues. CDR3 sequence: CASSLVVGLESTDTQYF. In nucleotides, the CDR3 is TGTGCCAGCAGCTTAGTCGTGGGACTAGAAAGCACAGATACGCAGTATTTT.

The chain combines TRBV5-1 with TRBJ2-2; possibly TRBD2 for D (6 bases). The germline V gene has CDR1 SGHRS and CDR2 YFSETQ. The CDR3 covers 18 residues. V lost 3 bases to trimming and J lost 4 bases, with 22 bases between them. The CDR3 spells CASSWRGSPGSRTGELFF. CDR3 DNA sequence: TGCGCCAGCAGCTGGAGGGGCTCCCCAGGGTCTCGCACCGGGGAGCTGTTTTTT.

CDR3 nucleotides: TGCGCCAGCAGCCCGAGAGGGTCGGGGGAGACCCAGTACTTC. This codes for CASSPRGSGETQYF. The chain employs TRBV5-1 and TRBJ2-5; tentative D call: TRBD2 (5 bases). The germline V gene has CDR1 SGHRS and CDR2 YFSETQ. Trimming took 4 bases from V and 5 from J, leaving 15 bases between them. The CDR3 length is 14 residues.

This clone was counted a few times. The CDR3 loop is CASSEQVGVAGETQYF. The CDR3, as DNA: TGTGCCAGCAGCGAACAGGTCGGGGTGGCGGGGGAGACCCAGTACTTC. The chain uses TRBV13 and TRBJ2-5; possible D gene TRBD2, 6 bases. Trimming removed 5 bases at V and 5 bases at J, with 21 bases between. Germline lookup yields CDR1 PRHDT and CDR2 FYEKMQ (reference sequence). The CDR3 length is 16 residues. Combining the CDR3 with reference TRBV13 and TRBJ2-5 gives the whole variable domain AAGVIQSPRHLIKEKRETATLKCYPIPRHDTVYWYQQGPGQDPQFLISFYEKMQSDKGSIPDRFSAQQFSDYHSELNMSSLELGDSALYFCASSEQVGVAGETQYFGPGTRLLVL.

The rearrangement links TRBV18 to TRBJ2-1; TRBD2 might be the D (5 bases). CDR3 size: 13 residues. V lost 1 base and J lost 6, with 7 bases in between. Germline CDR1 reads KGHSH; CDR2 reads LQKENI. This CDR3 reads CASSPLLANEQFF. The CDR3 DNA is TGTGCCAGCTCACCACTGCTAGCCAATGAGCAGTTCTTC. Together with reference TRBV18 and TRBJ2-1, the CDR3 gives the full variable domain: NAGVMQNPRHLVRRRGQEARLRCSPMKGHSHVYWYRQLPEEGLKFMVYLQKENIIDESGMPKERFSAEFPKEGPSILRIQQVVRGDSAAYFCASSPLLANEQFFGPGTRLTVL.

The J gene is TRBJ2-5, the V gene TRBV5-8; 9 positions agree with TRBD1. V shed 4 bases, J shed 0 bases, and the junction held 4 bases outside the gene matches. CDR1 and CDR2 from the germline V gene are SGHTS and YDEGEE. The CDR3 extends over 15 amino acids. The CDR3 DNA follows: TGTGCCAGCAGCCCACGGGACAGGGACCAAGAGACCCAGTACTTC. As protein: CASSPRDRDQETQYF.

The rearrangement links TRBV7-8 to TRBJ2-7, with TRBD2 matching over 10 bases. The trim removed 3 bases at V and 2 bases at J, leaving 4 bases unmatched. This CDR3 is built from 15 residues. CDR1 and CDR2 from the germline V gene are SGHVS and FQNEAQ. Here the CDR3 reads CASSFKRGGPYEQYF. The CDR3, as DNA: TGTGCCAGCAGCTTCAAGCGGGGGGGCCCCTACGAGCAGTACTTC.

This chain uses TRBV11-3 with TRBJ2-3; the match to TRBD2 covers 9 bases. V was pared by 5 bases and J by 6 bases, with 15 bases of the junction left unmatched. Per the germline V gene, CDR1 is SGHNT and CDR2 is YENEEA. The CDR3 extends over 17 amino acids. The CDR3 nucleotides are TGTGCCAGCAGCAGCGGTCAGATAGCGGGAGAAGCGGATACGCAGTATTTT. Amino acid sequence: CASSSGQIAGEADTQYF.

The CDR3 DNA reads TGTGCCTGGAGTGTAGGTGACGGAGCCTACGAGCAGTACTTC. The encoded protein is CAWSVGDGAYEQYF. This rearrangement joins TRBV30 to TRBJ2-7; D remains ambiguous. The CDR3 runs 14 residues. Per the germline V gene, CDR1 is GTSNPN and CDR2 is SVGIG (reference sequence). Trimming cost V 0 bases and J 2 bases, with 11 bases left between them.

This clone was picked up a small number of times. V usage is TRBV5-1 and J usage is TRBJ1-4; 7 bases are a match to TRBD1. This CDR3 is 15 amino acids long. V trimming: 4 bases; J trimming: 8 bases; junction bases outside the gene matches: 11. Germline V gives CDR1 SGHRS, CDR2 YFSETQ. The CDR3 DNA reads TGCGCCAGCAGCCTTACAGGGGTCCTTGGCGAAAAACTGTTTTTT. It translates to CASSLTGVLGEKLFF.

This clone was counted between two and nine times. The chain couples TRBV10-2 to TRBJ1-6; D uncertain. The CDR3 contains 13 residues. The V gene lost 5 bases and the J gene lost 9 bases, with 11 bases spanning the gap. In germline, CDR1 is WSHSY, CDR2 SAAADI. The CDR3 region is CASSTRDGSPLHF. CDR3 coding DNA: TGCGCCAGCAGTACTCGTGATGGTTCACCCCTCCACTTT.

CDR3 protein: CASQDRSVPYEQYF. CDR3 bases: TGTGCCAGCCAAGACAGATCTGTTCCCTACGAGCAGTACTTC. This rearrangement joins TRBV19 to TRBJ2-7; possibly TRBD1 for D (5 bases). Germline-derived CDR1 and CDR2 are LNHDA and SQIVND (reference sequence). The CDR3 totals 14 residues. Trimming took 9 bases from V and 2 from J, leaving 17 bases between them.

This clone was counted a few times. The junction does not match germline at one end; this may be a read error. The chain combines TRBV27 with TRBJ1-2; 11 bases fit TRBD1. CDR1 MNHEY and CDR2 SMNVEV come from the germline V gene (reference sequence). The length of the CDR3 is 16 residues. CDR3 residues: CASSFHPGQGVGALRF. The CDR3 DNA is TGTGCCAGCAGTTTCCACCCGGGACAGGGGGTAGGGGCCCTCCGCTTC.

This clone appeared a few times. V usage is TRBV28 and J usage is TRBJ1-2; a possible D gene is TRBD1 (6 bases). Trimming removed 8 bases at V and 2 bases at J, with 12 bases between. The CDR3 has 13 residues. Germline V gene sequence: CDR1 MDHEN, CDR2 SYDVKM. The CDR3 region has the DNA TGTGCCAGCTCGGACCAGGGGAACTATGGCTACACCTTC. Its protein is CASSDQGNYGYTF.

This clone was seen a few times. The chain carries TRBV4-2 and TRBJ2-7; TRBD2 is a possible D gene (6 bases). Germline CDR1 and CDR2: LGHNA and YNFKEQ. V lost 0 bases and J 6 bases, leaving 21 bases between the germline ends. This CDR3 has 17 amino acids. The CDR3 DNA follows: TGTGCCAGCAGCCAAGAAGGGACGGGTCGGGGGATTGGCGAGCAGTACTTC. Its translation: CASSQEGTGRGIGEQYF.

This clone was seen only a few times. J is TRBJ2-1 and V is TRBV11-2; D perhaps matches TRBD2 (6 bases). CDR3 size: 15 residues. Per germline, CDR1 SGHAT and CDR2 FQNNGV. Between the trimmed V and J ends, which lost 5 bases and 12 bases, there was a span of 23 bases. The CDR3 loop reads CASSRRRDTQAGQFF. The DNA for the CDR3 is TGTGCCAGCAGCCGGCGGCGGGATACCCAGGCAGGGCAGTTCTTC.

The chain uses TRBV6-4 and TRBJ1-5; the D gene is possibly TRBD1 (5 bases). The CDR3 sequence is 15 residues long. V was shortened by 3 bases and J by 0 bases, with 9 bases between the two germline ends. Germline-derived CDR1 and CDR2 are MRHNA and SNTAGT. This CDR3 reads CASSETGYSNQPQHF. The CDR3, as DNA: TGTGCCAGCAGTGAAACAGGCTATAGCAATCAGCCCCAGCATTTT.

The sample holds a few counts of this clone. This rearrangement joins TRBV27 to TRBJ2-1; 10 bases fit TRBD2. V was pared by 5 bases and J by 10 bases, with 11 bases of the junction left unmatched. CDR1 is MNHEY and CDR2 is SMNVEV in the germline V gene (reference sequence). The CDR3 runs to 15 residues. The CDR3 DNA reads as TGTGCCAGCAGTCCCACCCTAGCGGGGGTTAGGGAGCAGTTCTTC. This translates into CASSPTLAGVREQFF.